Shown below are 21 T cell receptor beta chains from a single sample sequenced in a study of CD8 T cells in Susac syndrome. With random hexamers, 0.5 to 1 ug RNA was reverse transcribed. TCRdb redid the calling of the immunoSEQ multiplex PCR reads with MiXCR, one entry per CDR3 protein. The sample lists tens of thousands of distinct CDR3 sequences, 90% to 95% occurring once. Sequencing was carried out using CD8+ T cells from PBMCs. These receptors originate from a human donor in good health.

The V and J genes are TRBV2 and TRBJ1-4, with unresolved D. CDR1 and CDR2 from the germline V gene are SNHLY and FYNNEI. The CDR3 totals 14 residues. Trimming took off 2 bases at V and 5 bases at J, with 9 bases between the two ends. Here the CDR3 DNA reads TGTGCCAGCAGTGAAAGAGGACGGAATGAAAAACTGTTTTTT. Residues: CASSERGRNEKLFF.

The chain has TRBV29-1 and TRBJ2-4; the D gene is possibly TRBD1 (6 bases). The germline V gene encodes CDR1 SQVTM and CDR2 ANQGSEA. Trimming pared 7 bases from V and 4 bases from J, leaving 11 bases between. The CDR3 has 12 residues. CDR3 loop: CSATGQKNIQYF. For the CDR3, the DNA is TGCAGCGCGACAGGACAGAAAAACATTCAGTACTTC.

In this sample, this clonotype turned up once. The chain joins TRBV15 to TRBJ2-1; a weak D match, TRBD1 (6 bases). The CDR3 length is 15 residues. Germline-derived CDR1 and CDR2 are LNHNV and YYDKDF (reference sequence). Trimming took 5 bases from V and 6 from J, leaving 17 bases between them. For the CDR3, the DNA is TGTGCCACCAGCGGCGCAGGGGTTTTACGCAATGAGCAGTTCTTC. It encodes CATSGAGVLRNEQFF.

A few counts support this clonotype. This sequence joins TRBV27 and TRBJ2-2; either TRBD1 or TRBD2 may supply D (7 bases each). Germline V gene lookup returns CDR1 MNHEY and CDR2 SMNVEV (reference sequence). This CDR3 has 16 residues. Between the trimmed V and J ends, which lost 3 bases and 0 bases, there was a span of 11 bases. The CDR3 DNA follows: TGTGCCAGCAGTTTCCCAGGGGGGGCGAACACCGGGGAGCTGTTTTTT. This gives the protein CASSFPGGANTGELFF.

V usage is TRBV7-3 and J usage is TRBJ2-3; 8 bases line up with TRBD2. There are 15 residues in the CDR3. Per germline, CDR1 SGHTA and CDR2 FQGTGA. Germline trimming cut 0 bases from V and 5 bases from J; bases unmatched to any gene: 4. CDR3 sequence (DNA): TGTGCCAGCAGCTTAACGCGGGGGGCAGGAGATACGCAGTATTTT. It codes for CASSLTRGAGDTQYF.

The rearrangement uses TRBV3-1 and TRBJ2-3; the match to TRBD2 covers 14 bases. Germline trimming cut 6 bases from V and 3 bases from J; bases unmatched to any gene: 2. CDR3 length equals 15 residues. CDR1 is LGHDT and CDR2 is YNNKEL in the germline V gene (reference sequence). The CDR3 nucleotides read TGTGCCAGCAGAGGACTAGCGGGGGGTACAGATACGCAGTATTTT. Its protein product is CASRGLAGGTDTQYF.

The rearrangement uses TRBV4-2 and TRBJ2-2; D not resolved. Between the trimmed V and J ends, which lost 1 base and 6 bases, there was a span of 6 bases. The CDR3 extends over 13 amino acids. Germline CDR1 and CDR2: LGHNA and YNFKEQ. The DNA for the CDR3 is TGTGCCAGCAGCCAAGGAAATTCCGGGGAGCTGTTTTTT. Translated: CASSQGNSGELFF.

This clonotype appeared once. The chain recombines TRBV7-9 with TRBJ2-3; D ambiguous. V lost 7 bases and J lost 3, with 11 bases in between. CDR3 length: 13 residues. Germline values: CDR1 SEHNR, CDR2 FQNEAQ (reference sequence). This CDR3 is CASTLVGTDTQYF. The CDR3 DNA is TGTGCCAGCACCCTGGTAGGAACAGATACGCAGTATTTT.

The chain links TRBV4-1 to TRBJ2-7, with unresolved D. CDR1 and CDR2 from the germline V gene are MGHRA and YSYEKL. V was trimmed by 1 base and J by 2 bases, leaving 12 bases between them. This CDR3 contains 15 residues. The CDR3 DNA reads TGCGCCAGCAGCCAAGCGGCCCAGGCCACCTACGAGCAGTACTTC. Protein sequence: CASSQAAQATYEQYF.

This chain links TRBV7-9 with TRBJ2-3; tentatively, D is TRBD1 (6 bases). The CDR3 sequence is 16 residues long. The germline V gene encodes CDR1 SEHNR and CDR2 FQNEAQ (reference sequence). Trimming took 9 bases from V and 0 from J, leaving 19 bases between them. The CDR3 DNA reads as TGTGCCAGTATTATGGACAGCCCAACTAGCACAGATACGCAGTATTTT. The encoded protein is CASIMDSPTSTDTQYF.

The CDR3 loop reads CASSPEGYSPLHF. Written as DNA, the CDR3 is TGTGCCAGCAGCCCTGAGGGGTATTCACCCCTCCACTTT. The J gene is TRBJ1-6, the V gene TRBV7-3; perhaps TRBD1 as D (5 bases). Trimming left V 5 bases short and J 8 bases short, with 10 bases between. Germline loops: CDR1 SGHTA, CDR2 FQGTGA. This CDR3 is built from 13 residues.

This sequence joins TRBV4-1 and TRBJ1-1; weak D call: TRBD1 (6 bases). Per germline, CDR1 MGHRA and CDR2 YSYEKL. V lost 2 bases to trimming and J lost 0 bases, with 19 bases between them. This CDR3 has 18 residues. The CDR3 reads CASSQLAGGVPLNTEAFF. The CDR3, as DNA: TGCGCCAGCAGCCAACTTGCCGGGGGCGTCCCCTTGAACACTGAAGCTTTCTTT.

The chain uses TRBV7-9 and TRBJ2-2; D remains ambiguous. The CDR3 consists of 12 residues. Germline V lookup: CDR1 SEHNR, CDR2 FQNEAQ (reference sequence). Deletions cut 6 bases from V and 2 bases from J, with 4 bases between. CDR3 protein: CASRENTGELFF. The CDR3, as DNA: TGTGCCAGCAGGGAAAACACCGGGGAGCTGTTTTTT.

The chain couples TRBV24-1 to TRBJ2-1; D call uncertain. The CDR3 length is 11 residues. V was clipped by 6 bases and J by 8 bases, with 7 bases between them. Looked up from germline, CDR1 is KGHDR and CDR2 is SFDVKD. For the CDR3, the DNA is TGTGCCACCAGTAACGGCGATGAGCAGTTCTTC. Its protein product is CATSNGDEQFF.

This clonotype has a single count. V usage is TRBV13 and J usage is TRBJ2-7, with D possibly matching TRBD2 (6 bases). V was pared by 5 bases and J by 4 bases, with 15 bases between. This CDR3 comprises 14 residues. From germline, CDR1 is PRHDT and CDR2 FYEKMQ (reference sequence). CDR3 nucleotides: TGTGCCAGCAGCCCGGATGGGACTCCGTACGAGCAGTACTTC. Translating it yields CASSPDGTPYEQYF.

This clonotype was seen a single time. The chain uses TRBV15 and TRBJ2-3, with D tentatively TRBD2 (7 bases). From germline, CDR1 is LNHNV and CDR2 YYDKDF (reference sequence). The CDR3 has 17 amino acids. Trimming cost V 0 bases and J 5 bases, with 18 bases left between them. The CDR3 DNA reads TGTGCCACCAGCAGAGATCGGGGGGCTAGCATAAAAGATACGCAGTATTTT. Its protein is CATSRDRGASIKDTQYF.

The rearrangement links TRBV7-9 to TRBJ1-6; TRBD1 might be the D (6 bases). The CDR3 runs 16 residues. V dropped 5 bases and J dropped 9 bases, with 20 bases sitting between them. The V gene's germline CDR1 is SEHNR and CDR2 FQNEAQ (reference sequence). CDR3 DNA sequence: TGTGCCAGCAGCCCCATCCCGAGTGCAGGGGTTTCACCCCTCCACTTT. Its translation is CASSPIPSAGVSPLHF.

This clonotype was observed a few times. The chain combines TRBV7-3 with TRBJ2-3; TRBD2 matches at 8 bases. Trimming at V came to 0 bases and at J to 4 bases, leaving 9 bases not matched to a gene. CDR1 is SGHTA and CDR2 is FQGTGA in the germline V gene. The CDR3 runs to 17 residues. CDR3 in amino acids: CASSLTGGGGLSDTQYF. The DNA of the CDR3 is TGTGCCAGCAGCTTAACCGGCGGCGGGGGGTTGTCAGATACGCAGTATTTT.

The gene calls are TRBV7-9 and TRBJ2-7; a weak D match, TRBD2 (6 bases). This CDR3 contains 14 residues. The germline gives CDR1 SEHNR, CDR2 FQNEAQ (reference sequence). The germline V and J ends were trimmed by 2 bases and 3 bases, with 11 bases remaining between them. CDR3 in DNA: TGTGCCAGCAGCTTACCGGACGGGAGCTACGAGCAGTACTTC. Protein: CASSLPDGSYEQYF.

The CDR3 spells CAQQHSRGTGNTIYF. The DNA of the CDR3 is TGTGCTCAACAGCACTCCCGGGGAACTGGAAACACCATATATTTT. The gene calls are TRBV2 and TRBJ1-3, with D uncertain. CDR3 length: 15 amino acids. CDR1 and CDR2 (germline): SNHLY, FYNNEI. Full variable domain (missing parts from reference TRBV2 and TRBJ1-3): EPEVTQTPSHQVTQMGQEVILRCVPISNHLYFYWYRQILGQKVEFLVSFYNNEISEKSEIFDDQFSVERPDGSNFTLKIRSTKLEDSAMYFCAQQHSRGTGNTIYFGEGSWLTVV.

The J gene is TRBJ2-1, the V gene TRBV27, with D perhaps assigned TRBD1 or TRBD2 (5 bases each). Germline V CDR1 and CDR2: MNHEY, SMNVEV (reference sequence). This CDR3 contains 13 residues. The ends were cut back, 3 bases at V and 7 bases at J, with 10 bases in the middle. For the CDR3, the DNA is TGTGCCAGCAGTTTCCTAGAGGGGAATGAGCAGTTCTTC. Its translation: CASSFLEGNEQFF.